The clone carrying this T cell receptor beta chain turned up a few times. Germline V gene sequence: CDR1 SNHLY, CDR2 FYNNEI. Trimming at V came to 3 bases and at J to 4 bases, leaving 4 bases not matched to a gene. This CDR3 contains 14 residues. This entry comes from a study of blood T cell repertoires in COVID-19. Study context: Sources were T cells, B-cell-depleted T cells, or PBMCs; the material itself was cDNA or gDNA.

Source study methods: Amplification with reference gene primers provided the estimates of nucleated cell counts. The assay was immunoSEQ multiplex PCR, and TCRdb's table has in-frame clones only and misses some. V, J and clone size reflect that table, while D and trimming were determined from the DNA. The sample carries 150,000 to 200,000 clones, about 80% recorded once. The Seattle site enrolled patients during active infection and followed them longitudinally. The chain links TRBV2 to TRBJ2-3, with 7 bases that match TRBD2. The sequencing sample was made of peripheral blood. This receptor was obtained from a middle-aged woman with COVID-19, enrolled during active disease. The CDR3 DNA reads as TGTGCCAGCAGTGACGGCGGGAGATCAGATACGCAGTATTTT. As protein: CASSDGGRSDTQYF.